This T cell receptor (beta chain) was obtained from a study of molecular identifiers for immune sequencing clone quantification. V shed 7 bases, J shed 2 bases, and the junction held 8 bases outside the gene matches. Germline V CDR1 and CDR2: ENHRY, SYGVKD. CDR3 length equals 14 residues. This clonotype has a handful of counts. TCRdb reanalysed the PCR reads using MiXCR and keeps one entry per CDR3 protein. The sample yields approximately 500,000 distinct CDR3 sequences, about 20% seen once. The material sequenced was naive CD8+ T cells from blood, with Jurkat cell RNA spiked in. Subset denoted: FACS-sorted CD8+CD4-CCR7+CD45RA+ naive T cells. The receptor was isolated from a human donor in good health. Some libraries in this study had Jurkat cell RNA spiked in. This chain uses TRBV10-3 with TRBJ2-7; TRBD1 matches at 7 bases. The CDR3 nucleotides are TGTGCCATCACAGACAGGGTACAAGCCTACGAGCAGTACTTC. Amino acids: CAITDRVQAYEQYF.